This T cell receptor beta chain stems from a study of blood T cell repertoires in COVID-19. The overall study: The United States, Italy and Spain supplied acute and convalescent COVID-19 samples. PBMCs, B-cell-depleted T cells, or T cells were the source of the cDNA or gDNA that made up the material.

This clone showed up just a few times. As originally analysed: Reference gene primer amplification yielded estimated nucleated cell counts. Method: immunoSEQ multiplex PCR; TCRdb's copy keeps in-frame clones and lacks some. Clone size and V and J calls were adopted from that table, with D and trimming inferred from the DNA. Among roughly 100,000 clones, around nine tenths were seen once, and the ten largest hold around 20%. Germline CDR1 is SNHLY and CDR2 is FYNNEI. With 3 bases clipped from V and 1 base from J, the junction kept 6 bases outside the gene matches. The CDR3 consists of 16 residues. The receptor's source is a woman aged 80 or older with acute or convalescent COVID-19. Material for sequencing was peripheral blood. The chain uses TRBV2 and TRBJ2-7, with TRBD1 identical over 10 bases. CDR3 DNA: TGTGCCAGCAGTGAGAGACAGGGGGCTATGTCCTACGAGCAGTACTTC. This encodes CASSERQGAMSYEQYF.